This TCR beta chain was obtained from a study of T cells after yellow fever vaccination (dated by TCRdb to the late 2010s). Turning to the overall study: The SMART-Seq v4 Ultra Low Input RNA kit was used to prepare libraries from fractions with low cell numbers. Blood was collected at multiple timepoints before and after primary and secondary immunization, and bulk PBMC replicates and cell subsets were isolated. To follow T-cell clones before and after both primary and booster YFV17D yellow fever vaccination, bulk TCR alpha and beta repertoires underwent longitudinal sequencing. Two healthy male donors, one aged 18 to 30 and one aged 30 to 40 years, were included in the cohort.

The sample's treatment or condition label, decoded: live attenuated yellow fever vaccine strain. Two biological replicates of bulk PBMCs were collected at each blood-draw timepoint. A standard Ficoll-Paque protocol was used to isolate PBMCs from peripheral blood. RNA was extracted with TriZol from bulk PBMCs, CD4 and CD8 fractions, and dextramer-positive and dextramer-negative fractions. On this clonotype itself: Its antigen remains unidentified. No clone much larger than this one lies a single base away; base qualities are absent.

Synthesis of TCR cDNA relied on 5'RACE template switching, a step that introduced a universal primer site along with unique molecular identifiers. cDNA synthesis was primed from both the TCR alpha and TCR beta constant segments. Library amplification involved two PCR steps, and the second step added sample barcodes and sequencing adapters. Sequencing of libraries was done on Illumina HiSeq 2500 (2x100 bp) or NovaSeq (2x150 bp). Regarding the original processing steps: MIGEC handled demultiplexing of reads and collapsing into UMI consensus sequences, while MiXCR performed V(D)J alignment. Vaccine-responding clonotypes were identified with edgeR using replicate PBMC samples, with FDR below 0.01 and a log2 fold change above 5 up to day 15 being required. CD4 or CD8 identity was assigned to each bulk clonotype according to whether the clonotype was present at higher abundance in the sequenced CD4 repertoire or the sequenced CD8 repertoire. The public reads were quality trimmed at Q25 with fastp and then assembled into clones with MiXCR by TCRdb, keeping productive beta chains. Rows with a matching CDR3 protein are joined into one entry that keeps the most common DNA and genes. The V and J calls follow TCRdb's processing rather than the paper's. For this sample there are some 550,000 distinct CDR3 sequences; 15% to 20% appear just once. Of the sample, around an eighth is held by the ten largest clones.

Overall study results and their limits: Because abundant contaminating clonotypes from the bulk population could be contained in FACS-sorted repertoires, computational filtering was required. A small share of clonotypes was detected in both CD4 and CD8 compartments, with the overlap likely arising from convergent recombination. Because the study included only a couple of donors, the extent to which the findings can be generalized is limited. Compared with the primary T-cell response, the secondary T-cell response was faster but weaker, reaching its peak on day 5 rather than on day 15. Most clones expanded after primary vaccination were re-detected after the booster (approximately 96% of CD4 and about nine tenths of CD8), suggesting broad memory maintenance.

The CDR3 has 12 amino acids, counting the end cysteine and phenylalanine. The only DNA kept is the CDR3, 36 bases in frame from the first base. CDR1 and CDR2 are read off the germline V gene (reference sequence) as DFQATT and SNEGSKA. V is shortened by 6 bases, J by 3 bases, and the region joining them spans 9 bases. The clonotype originates from a man aged 25-45 years who received the YFV17D yellow fever vaccine. The V gene is TRBV20-1 and the J gene is TRBJ2-1, with the D gene call left open. Material: PBMCs, obtained 15 days after the yellow fever booster vaccination. At the DNA level, the sequence is TGCAGTGCCGTAGCCCGCTACAATGAGCAGTTCTTC. Its translation is CSAVARYNEQFF.